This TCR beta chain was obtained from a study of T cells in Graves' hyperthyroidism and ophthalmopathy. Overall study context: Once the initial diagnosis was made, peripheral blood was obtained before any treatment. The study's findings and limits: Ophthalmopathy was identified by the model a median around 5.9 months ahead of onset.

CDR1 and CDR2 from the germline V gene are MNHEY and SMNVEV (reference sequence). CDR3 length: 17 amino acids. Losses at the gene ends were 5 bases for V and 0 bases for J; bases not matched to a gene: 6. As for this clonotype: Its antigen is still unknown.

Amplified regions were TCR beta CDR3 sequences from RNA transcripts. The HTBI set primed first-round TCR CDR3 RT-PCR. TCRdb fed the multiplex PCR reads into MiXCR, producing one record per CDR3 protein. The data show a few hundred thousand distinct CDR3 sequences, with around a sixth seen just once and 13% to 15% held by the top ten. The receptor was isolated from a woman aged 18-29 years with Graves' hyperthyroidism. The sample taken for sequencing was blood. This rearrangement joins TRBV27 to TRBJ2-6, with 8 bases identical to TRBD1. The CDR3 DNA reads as TGTGCCAGCAGTGGACAGGGAATTAGCTCTGGGGCCAACGTCCTGACTTTC. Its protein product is CASSGQGISSGANVLTF.